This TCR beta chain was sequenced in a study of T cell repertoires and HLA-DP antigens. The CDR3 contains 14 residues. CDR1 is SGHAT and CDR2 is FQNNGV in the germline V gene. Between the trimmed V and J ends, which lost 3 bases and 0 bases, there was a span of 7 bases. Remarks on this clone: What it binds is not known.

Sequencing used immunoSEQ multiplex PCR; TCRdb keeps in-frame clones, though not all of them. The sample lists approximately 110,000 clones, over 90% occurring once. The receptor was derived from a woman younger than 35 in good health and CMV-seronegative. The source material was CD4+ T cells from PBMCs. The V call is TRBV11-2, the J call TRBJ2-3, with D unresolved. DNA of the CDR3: TGTGCCAGCAGCTTTCGCAGAAGCACAGATACGCAGTATTTT. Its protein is CASSFRRSTDTQYF.